The source of this T cell receptor (delta chain) is a study of Vδ1+ human thymocytes. The study, taken as a whole, reports: In the thymus, TRG and TRD repertoires looked highly polyclonal with Gaussian CDR3 lengths. Unlike peripheral blood Vdelta1+ controls, thymic delta-chain sequences included approximately 21% Vdelta2 and few Vdelta3. TRD repertoires were essentially private, unlike widely shared TRG clonotypes.

Trimming removed 0 bases at V and 0 bases at J, with 17 bases between. There are 18 residues in the CDR3. CDR1 is TSWWSYY and CDR2 is QGS in the germline V gene. Sequences come from RNA converted to cDNA by reverse transcription. CDR3 amplicons came from multiplex PCR with pooled V-gene forward and constant-region reverse primers. TCRdb reanalyzed the multiplex PCR reads using CATT. The sample lists roughly 25,000 delta-chain clones, around 32% seen once, with 1.5% to 2% in the top ten. Concerning this clone itself: The antigen remains unidentified.

This chain connects TRDV1 to TRDJ1, with D perhaps TRDD3 (5 bases). The receptor's source is a boy younger than two who had congenital heart surgery. The sequenced sample was Vdelta1+ gamma-delta thymocytes from the thymus. The subset: FACS-sorted CD3+ TCRalphabeta- TCRVdelta1+ TCRVdelta2- thymocytes. CDR3 in DNA: TGTGCTCTTGGGGAACTCGTAGCACCCTCTGGGTACACCGATAAACTCATCTTT. Protein product: CALGELVAPSGYTDKLIF.